Detailed here is one T cell receptor (beta chain). Its antigen is as yet unknown. The data were produced by immunoSEQ multiplex PCR, yet TCRdb's version contains in-frame clones alone and is incomplete. Of about 6,300 clones listed, less than 80% are singletons. V shed 6 bases and J shed 3 bases, with 12 bases lying between them. CDR3 length equals 14 residues. The germline V gene has CDR1 MDHEN and CDR2 SYDVKM. This entry belongs to a study of immune evolution from preneoplasia to lung adenocarcinoma. About the research overall: HLA loss of heterozygosity: less than 9% AIS, around 16% MIA, around 35% ADC, none AAH. Study-wide findings and caveats: Later-stage lesions seemingly showed higher T cell density and diversity than normal lung. Top clone share appeared to fall from AAH through AIS, MIA, adenocarcinoma.

H&E slides confirmed each diagnosis, reviewed by two pathologists independently. Source material: FFPE minimally invasive lung adenocarcinoma tissue. The chain has TRBV28 and TRBJ1-5; D perhaps matches TRBD1 (6 bases). The sequence derives from a person aged 60-80 years with lung adenocarcinoma. As DNA, the CDR3 is TGTGCCAGCAGCCCGGACAGAAACAATCAGCCCCAGCATTTT. The encoded protein is CASSPDRNNQPQHF.